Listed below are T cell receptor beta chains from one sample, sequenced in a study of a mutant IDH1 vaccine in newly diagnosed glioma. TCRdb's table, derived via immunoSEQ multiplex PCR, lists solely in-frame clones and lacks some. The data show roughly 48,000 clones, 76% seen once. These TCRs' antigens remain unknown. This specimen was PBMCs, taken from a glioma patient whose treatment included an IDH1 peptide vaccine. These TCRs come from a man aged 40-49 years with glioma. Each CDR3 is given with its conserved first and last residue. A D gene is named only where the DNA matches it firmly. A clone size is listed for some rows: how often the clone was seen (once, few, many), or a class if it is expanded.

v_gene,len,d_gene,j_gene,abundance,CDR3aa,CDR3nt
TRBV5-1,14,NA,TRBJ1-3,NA,CASSLGTSGNTIYF,TGCGCCAGCAGCCTGGGGACAAGCGGAAACACCATATATTTT
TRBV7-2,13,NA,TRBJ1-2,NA,CASSPTGTYGYTF,TGTGCCAGCAGCCCTACAGGGACCTATGGCTACACCTTC
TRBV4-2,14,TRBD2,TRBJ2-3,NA,CASSQGTSADTQYF,TGTGCCAGCAGCCAAGGTACTAGCGCAGATACGCAGTATTTT
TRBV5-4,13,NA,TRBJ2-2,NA,CASSTSNTGELFF,TGTGCCAGCAGCACCTCGAACACCGGGGAGCTGTTTTTT
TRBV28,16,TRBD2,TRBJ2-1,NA,CASSSGSGGTYNEQFF,TGTGCCAGCAGCTCGGGATCGGGAGGGACATACAATGAGCAGTTCTTC
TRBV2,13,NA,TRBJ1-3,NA,CASRDRAGNTIYF,TGTGCCAGCAGGGACAGAGCTGGAAACACCATATATTTT
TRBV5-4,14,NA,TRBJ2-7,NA,CASSSQGARIEQYF,TGTGCCAGCAGCTCCCAGGGAGCGCGTATCGAGCAGTACTTC
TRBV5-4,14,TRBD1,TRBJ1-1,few,CASSRGQGNTEAFF,TGTGCCAGCAGCCGGGGACAGGGGAACACTGAAGCTTTCTTT
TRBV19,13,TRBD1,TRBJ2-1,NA,CASSMGTDNEQFF,TGTGCCAGTAGTATGGGGACAGACAATGAGCAGTTCTTC
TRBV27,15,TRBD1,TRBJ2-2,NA,CASSYSTGNAGELFF,TGTGCCAGCAGTTATTCGACAGGGAACGCCGGGGAGCTGTTTTTT
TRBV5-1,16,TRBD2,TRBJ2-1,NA,CASSPRTSGSNNEQFF,TGCGCCAGCAGCCCAAGGACTAGCGGGAGTAACAATGAGCAGTTCTTC
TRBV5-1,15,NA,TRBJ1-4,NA,CASSTGQSNNEKLFF,TGCGCCAGCAGCACTGGACAGTCGAATAATGAAAAACTGTTTTTT
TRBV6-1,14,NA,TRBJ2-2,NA,CASRGQGYSGELFF,TGTGCCAGCCGAGGGCAGGGCTATTCCGGGGAGCTGTTTTTT
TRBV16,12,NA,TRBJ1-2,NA,CASSPKPYGYTF,TGTGCCAGCAGCCCCAAGCCCTATGGCTACACCTTC
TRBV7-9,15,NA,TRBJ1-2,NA,CASSVNLDVNYGYTF,TGTGCCAGCAGCGTAAACCTGGATGTTAACTATGGCTACACCTTC
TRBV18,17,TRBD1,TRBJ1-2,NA,CASSPGLGQGPDYGYTF,TGTGCCAGCTCCCCCGGGCTGGGACAGGGGCCGGACTATGGCTACACCTTC
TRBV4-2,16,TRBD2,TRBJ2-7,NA,CASSQDPLAGDREQYF,TGTGCCAGCAGCCAAGACCCCCTAGCGGGAGATAGGGAGCAGTACTTC
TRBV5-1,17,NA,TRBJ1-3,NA,CASSLEGRTDRGNTIYF,TGCGCCAGCAGCTTGGAGGGTAGAACTGACAGAGGAAACACCATATATTTT
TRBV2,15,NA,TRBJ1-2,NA,CASSEAAYSSRGYTF,TGTGCCAGCAGTGAAGCAGCGTACAGCTCCAGGGGCTACACCTTC
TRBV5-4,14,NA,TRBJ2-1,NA,CASPGGLTGNEQFF,TGTGCCAGCCCAGGGGGACTTACGGGCAATGAGCAGTTCTTC
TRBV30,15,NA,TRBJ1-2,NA,CAWTRDTFWGYGYTF,TGTGCCTGGACTCGGGACACCTTTTGGGGGTATGGCTACACCTTC
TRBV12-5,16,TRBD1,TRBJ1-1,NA,CASGPDRGQLNTEAFF,TGTGCTAGTGGCCCCGACAGGGGGCAGTTGAACACTGAAGCTTTCTTT
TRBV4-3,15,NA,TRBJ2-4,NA,CASSQESLAKNIQYF,TGCGCCAGCAGCCAAGAGTCTCTAGCCAAAAACATTCAGTACTTC
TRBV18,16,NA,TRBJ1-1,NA,CASSPLDPTANTEAFF,TGTGCCAGCTCACCATTGGACCCGACGGCGAACACTGAAGCTTTCTTT
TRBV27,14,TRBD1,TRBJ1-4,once,CASRTGYGNEKLFF,TGTGCCAGCAGGACAGGGTATGGGAATGAAAAACTGTTTTTT
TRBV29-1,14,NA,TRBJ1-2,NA,CSVPTSRASYGYTF,TGCAGCGTTCCAACCTCCCGCGCCTCCTATGGCTACACCTTC
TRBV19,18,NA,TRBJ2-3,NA,CASSGPLGQPGSTDTQYF,TGTGCCAGTAGCGGTCCATTGGGCCAACCTGGCAGCACAGATACGCAGTATTTT
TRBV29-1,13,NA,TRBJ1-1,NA,CSVLWQGNTEAFF,TGCAGCGTTCTATGGCAGGGGAACACTGAAGCTTTCTTT
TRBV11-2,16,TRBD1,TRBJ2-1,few,CASSFNRQGANNEQFF,TGTGCCAGCAGCTTCAATCGGCAGGGGGCGAACAATGAGCAGTTCTTC
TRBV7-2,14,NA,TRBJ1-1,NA,CASSLSTRRTEAFF,TGTGCCAGCAGCTTATCGACACGTAGGACTGAAGCTTTCTTT
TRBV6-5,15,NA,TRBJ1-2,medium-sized,CASSRGPSVGYGYTF,TGTGCCAGCAGTAGGGGACCGTCCGTGGGGTATGGCTACACCTTC
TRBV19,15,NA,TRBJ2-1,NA,CASSIGLASNNEQFF,TGTGCCAGTAGTATTGGTCTAGCGAGTAACAATGAGCAGTTCTTC
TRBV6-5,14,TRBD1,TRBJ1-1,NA,CASRGGQAGSEAFF,TGTGCCAGCAGGGGAGGACAGGCGGGATCTGAAGCTTTCTTT
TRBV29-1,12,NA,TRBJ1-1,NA,CSVEIQNTEAFF,TGCAGCGTTGAAATTCAGAACACTGAAGCTTTCTTT
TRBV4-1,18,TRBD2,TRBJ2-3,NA,CASSPVRLAGISTDTQYF,TGCGCCAGCAGCCCCGTTCGATTAGCGGGTATTAGTACAGATACGCAGTATTTT
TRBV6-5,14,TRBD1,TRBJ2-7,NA,CASSSSGQGYEQYF,TGTGCCAGCAGTTCCTCGGGACAGGGTTACGAGCAGTACTTC